This is a list of T cell receptor beta chains from one sample in a study of PD-L1 blockade in urothelial cancer. The repertoire was sequenced with immunoSEQ multiplex PCR; TCRdb's copy has only in-frame clones and lacks some. Among about 120,000 clones listed, roughly 89% were seen once. Specimen: PBMCs, collected around atezolizumab (anti-PD-L1) treatment. Receptors were obtained from a man aged 60-69 years with urothelial cancer. CDR3s include the opening cysteine and the closing phenylalanine or tryptophan. D genes are given only for firm matches. A row's size may be missing; if present it is once, few, many or a size class.

CDR3aa | CDR3nt | j_gene | d_gene | v_gene | abundance
CASSPGTTYEQYF | TGTGCCAGCAGCCCTGGGACTACCTACGAGCAGTACTTC | TRBJ2-7 | TRBD2 | TRBV6-5 | .
CASSESPRNTIYF | TGCGCCAGCAGTGAGTCGCCGCGGAACACCATATATTTT | TRBJ1-3 | . | TRBV10-2 | .
CASSRDRLYEQYF | TGCGCCAGCAGTCGGGACAGGCTCTACGAGCAGTACTTC | TRBJ2-7 | TRBD1 | TRBV5-1 | .
CASSSGLVGYGYTF | TGTGCCAGCAGCTCGGGACTGGTGGGCTATGGCTACACCTTC | TRBJ1-2 | . | TRBV7-2 | few
CASTPTGTGRETQYF | TGTGCCAGCACTCCTACCGGGACAGGGAGGGAGACCCAGTACTTC | TRBJ2-5 | TRBD1 | TRBV2 | .
CASSVLSGPQHF | TGTGCCAGTAGCGTACTTTCTGGGCCCCAGCATTTT | TRBJ1-5 | . | TRBV19 | few
CASSPALAGGMDTQYF | TGCGCCAGCAGCCCCGCTTTAGCGGGGGGGATGGATACGCAGTATTTT | TRBJ2-3 | TRBD2 | TRBV5-1 | .
CASSQAVYSTDTQYF | TGCGCCAGCAGCCAAGCGGTCTACAGCACAGATACGCAGTATTTT | TRBJ2-3 | . | TRBV5-1 | once
CASRSHGAGEQYF | TGTGCCAGCAGGTCCCACGGGGCGGGGGAGCAGTACTTC | TRBJ2-7 | . | TRBV6-4 | .
CASSLRGRSYEQYF | TGTGCCAGCAGCTTACGGGGTAGGTCCTACGAGCAGTACTTC | TRBJ2-7 | . | TRBV7-8 | .
CASIAVSPGSHEQYF | TGTGCCAGCATCGCAGTATCTCCGGGTTCCCACGAGCAGTACTTC | TRBJ2-7 | . | TRBV2 | few
CATLGQGQPQHF | TGTGCCACCTTGGGACAGGGACAGCCCCAGCATTTT | TRBJ1-5 | TRBD1 | TRBV28 | .
CASSLQGPGWDTQYF | TGTGCCAGCAGCTTACAGGGCCCAGGGTGGGATACGCAGTATTTT | TRBJ2-3 | . | TRBV7-2 | .
CASSLTSGRAVDTQYF | TGCGCCAGCAGCTTGACTAGCGGGAGGGCCGTAGATACGCAGTATTTT | TRBJ2-3 | TRBD2 | TRBV5-1 | .
CSVEMSSPNYGYTF | TGCAGCGTTGAAATGTCCAGTCCTAACTATGGCTACACCTTC | TRBJ1-2 | . | TRBV29-1 | .
CASSEEGRDIQYF | TGTGCCAGCAGTGAAGAAGGGAGGGACATTCAGTACTTC | TRBJ2-4 | TRBD2 | TRBV6-1 | .
CASSPGTSGVQNIQYF | TGTGCCAGCAGCCCAGGGACTAGCGGAGTCCAAAACATTCAGTACTTC | TRBJ2-4 | TRBD2 | TRBV7-6 | .
CASSSTGFNGYTF | TGTGCCAGCAGCTCTACAGGGTTCAATGGCTACACCTTC | TRBJ1-2 | . | TRBV6-5 | .
CASRGQGAYEQYF | TGTGCCAGTAGGGGACAGGGCGCCTACGAGCAGTACTTC | TRBJ2-7 | TRBD1 | TRBV19 | .
CASSLRRGDEQYF | TGTGCCAGCAGTTTGCGCAGGGGTGACGAGCAGTACTTC | TRBJ2-7 | . | TRBV27 | .
CASSMQGRDYGYTF | TGTGCCAGCAGCATGCAGGGGCGCGACTATGGCTACACCTTC | TRBJ1-2 | . | TRBV2 | .
CASRQSYEQYF | TGCGCCAGCAGACAGAGCTACGAGCAGTACTTC | TRBJ2-7 | . | TRBV5-1 | once
CASSDWDNSNQPQHF | TGTGCCAGCAGTGATTGGGACAATAGCAATCAGCCCCAGCATTTT | TRBJ1-5 | . | TRBV6-1 | .
CSAKRGTEAFF | TGCAGTGCTAAGCGGGGGACTGAAGCTTTCTTT | TRBJ1-1 | . | TRBV20-1 | .
CASSLTSYYGYTF | TGTGCCAGCAGCTTGACATCCTACTATGGCTACACCTTC | TRBJ1-2 | . | TRBV11-1 | .
CASSIARPTGGEKLFF | TGTGCCAGTAGTATAGCAAGACCCACCGGAGGAGAAAAACTGTTTTTT | TRBJ1-4 | . | TRBV19 | once
CASRSRGFPTDTQYF | TGTGCCAGCAGATCCAGGGGGTTTCCCACAGATACGCAGTATTTT | TRBJ2-3 | TRBD1 | TRBV9 | .
CASSPELNRGEGNTIYF | TGTGCCAGCTCACCCGAACTTAACAGGGGTGAAGGAAACACCATATATTTT | TRBJ1-3 | TRBD1 | TRBV18 | .
CAIRAEIGTVSYEQYF | TGTGCCATCAGGGCCGAAATCGGGACAGTGTCCTACGAGCAGTACTTC | TRBJ2-7 | TRBD1 | TRBV10-3 | .
CASTRGTQYF | TGTGCCAGCACGCGCGGGACCCAGTACTTC | TRBJ2-5 | . | TRBV11-2 | once
CASRDRGGSQPQHF | TGTGCCAGCAGGGACAGGGGGGGAAGTCAGCCCCAGCATTTT | TRBJ1-5 | TRBD1 | TRBV6-4 | .
CASSSGLGGLSLF | TGTGCCAGCAGCTCGGGACTAGGAGGACTTTCGCTCTTC | TRBJ2-1 | TRBD2 | TRBV7-9 | .
CASSVDEPGGYNEQFF | TGCGCCAGCAGCGTAGATGAGCCGGGGGGTTACAATGAGCAGTTCTTC | TRBJ2-1 | TRBD2 | TRBV5-1 | .
CASSLVGGSSYEQYF | TGTGCCAGCAGCTTAGTTGGGGGGAGCTCCTACGAGCAGTACTTC | TRBJ2-7 | . | TRBV13 | .
CASSFGGTSGGDTQYF | TGTGCCAGCAGCTTTGGAGGGACTAGCGGGGGGGATACGCAGTATTTT | TRBJ2-3 | TRBD2 | TRBV7-2 | once
CASSVHDRESDTQYF | TGTGCCAGCAGCGTACATGACAGGGAGTCAGATACGCAGTATTTT | TRBJ2-3 | TRBD1 | TRBV9 | .
CASSQETQGNEKLFF | TGTGCCAGCAGCCAAGAAACTCAGGGTAATGAAAAACTGTTTTTT | TRBJ1-4 | . | TRBV4-2 | .
CASSLASGGTRGRTEAFF | TGTGCCAGCAGCTTAGCCTCAGGGGGAACCCGGGGAAGAACTGAAGCTTTCTTT | TRBJ1-1 | TRBD1 | TRBV11-3 | .
CASSLSRSGNTIYF | TGTGCCAGCAGTTTGTCCCGCTCTGGAAACACCATATATTTT | TRBJ1-3 | . | TRBV27 | once
CASSLRGGYGYTF | TGTGCCAGCAGTTTGAGGGGAGGGTATGGCTACACCTTC | TRBJ1-2 | . | TRBV27 | .
CASTSLGGTGELFF | TGCGCCAGCACCTCACTGGGGGGCACCGGGGAGCTGTTTTTT | TRBJ2-2 | . | TRBV5-1 | .
CASSSTGSEAFF | TGTGCCAGCAGTTCCACAGGGTCAGAAGCTTTCTTT | TRBJ1-1 | . | TRBV6-6 | .
CAISDPSSGAGNIQYF | TGTGCCATCAGTGATCCTAGCTCCGGAGCGGGAAACATTCAGTACTTC | TRBJ2-4 | . | TRBV10-3 | .
CASSILAGGPVGYNEQFF | TGTGCCAGTAGTATTCTAGCGGGAGGGCCAGTGGGTTACAATGAGCAGTTCTTC | TRBJ2-1 | TRBD2 | TRBV19 | .
CASSDSSPTGGGYEQYF | TGTGCCAGCAGTGATTCGTCCCCGACAGGGGGGGGCTACGAGCAGTACTTC | TRBJ2-7 | TRBD1 | TRBV2 | .
CASSFQGQGNEKLFF | TGCGCCAGCAGTTTTCAAGGACAGGGAAATGAAAAACTGTTTTTT | TRBJ1-4 | TRBD1 | TRBV5-1 | .
CASSLRTRDEQYF | TGTGCCAGTAGTCTTCGAACTCGGGACGAGCAGTACTTC | TRBJ2-7 | . | TRBV19 | .
CASSSPLAAEETQYF | TGCGCCAGCAGCTCCCCCCTAGCGGCGGAGGAGACCCAGTACTTC | TRBJ2-5 | TRBD2 | TRBV5-1 | .
CASSFPALEDGELFF | TGTGCCAGCAGTTTCCCAGCGCTGGAGGACGGGGAGCTGTTTTTT | TRBJ2-2 | . | TRBV28 | .
CASSSGVRYNEQFF | TGTGCCAGCAGCTCGGGGGTCCGATACAATGAGCAGTTCTTC | TRBJ2-1 | . | TRBV6-5 | .
CAISDASGGTIYF | TGTGCCATCAGTGATGCCTCGGGGGGCACCATATATTTT | TRBJ1-3 | . | TRBV10-3 | .
CATTQGASHEQFF | TGTGCCACCACACAGGGGGCGTCACATGAGCAGTTCTTC | TRBJ2-1 | TRBD1 | TRBV7-9 | .
CATSRDRGGGRSNQPQHF | TGTGCCACCAGCAGAGATCGCGGCGGGGGGCGCAGCAATCAGCCCCAGCATTTT | TRBJ1-5 | . | TRBV15 | .
CASSHRREVTLSETQYF | TGTGCCAGCAGTCATCGGAGGGAGGTGACGCTTTCGGAGACCCAGTACTTC | TRBJ2-5 | . | TRBV5-4 | .